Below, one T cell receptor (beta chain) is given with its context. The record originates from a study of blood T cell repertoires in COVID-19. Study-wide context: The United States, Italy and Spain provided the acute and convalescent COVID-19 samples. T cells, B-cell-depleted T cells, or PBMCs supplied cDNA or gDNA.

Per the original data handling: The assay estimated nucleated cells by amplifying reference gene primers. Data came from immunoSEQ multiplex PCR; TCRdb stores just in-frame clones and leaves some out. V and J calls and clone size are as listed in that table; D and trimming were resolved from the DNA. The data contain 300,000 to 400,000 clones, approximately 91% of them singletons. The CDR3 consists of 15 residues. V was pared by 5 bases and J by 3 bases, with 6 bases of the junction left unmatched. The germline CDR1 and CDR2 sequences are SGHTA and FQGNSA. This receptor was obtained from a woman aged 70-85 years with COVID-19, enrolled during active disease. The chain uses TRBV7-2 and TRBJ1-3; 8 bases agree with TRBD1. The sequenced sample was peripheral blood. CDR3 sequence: CASSPRTGNGNTIYF. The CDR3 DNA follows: TGTGCCAGCAGCCCCCGGACAGGGAATGGAAACACCATATATTTT.